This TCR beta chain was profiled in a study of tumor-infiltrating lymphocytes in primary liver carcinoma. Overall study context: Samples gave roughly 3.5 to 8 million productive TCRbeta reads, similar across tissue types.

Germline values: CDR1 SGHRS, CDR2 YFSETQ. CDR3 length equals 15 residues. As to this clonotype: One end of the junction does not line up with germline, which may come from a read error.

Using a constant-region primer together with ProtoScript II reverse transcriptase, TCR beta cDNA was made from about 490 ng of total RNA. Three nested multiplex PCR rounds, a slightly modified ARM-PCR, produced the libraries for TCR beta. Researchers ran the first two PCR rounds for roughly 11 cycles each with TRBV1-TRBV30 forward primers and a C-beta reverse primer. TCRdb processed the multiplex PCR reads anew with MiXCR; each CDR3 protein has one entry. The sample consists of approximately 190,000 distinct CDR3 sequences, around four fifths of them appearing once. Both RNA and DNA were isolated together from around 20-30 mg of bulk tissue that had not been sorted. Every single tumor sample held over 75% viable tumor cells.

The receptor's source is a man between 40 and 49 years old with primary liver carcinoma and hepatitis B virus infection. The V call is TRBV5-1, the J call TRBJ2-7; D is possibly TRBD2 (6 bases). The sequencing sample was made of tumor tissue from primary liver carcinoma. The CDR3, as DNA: TGTGGCAGCAGCTCCGCCGGGACTGGACCCTACGAGCAGTACTTC. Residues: CGSSSAGTGPYEQYF.